These T cell receptor beta chains were read from a single sample in a study of blood T cell repertoires in COVID-19. Sequencing was performed with immunoSEQ multiplex PCR; in TCRdb, only in-frame clones are kept and a portion is missing. The table has roughly 140,000 clones, around 72% seen once. Sequenced material: peripheral blood. The receptors derive from a woman aged 55-75 years with acute or convalescent COVID-19. The CDR3 runs from the conserved cysteine through the conserved F or W. D genes are given only for firm matches. Clone size is shown for a subset of rows, as once, few, many or a class of expanded clone.

TRBJ2-6,TRBV28,.,.,CASRISGLRSGANVLTF,TGTGCCAGCAGGATTTCAGGACTTCGCTCTGGGGCCAACGTCCTGACTTTC
TRBJ2-5,TRBV5-4,.,TRBD2,CASSPTSAVETQYF,TGTGCCAGCAGCCCGACTAGCGCAGTAGAGACCCAGTACTTC
TRBJ2-7,TRBV2,.,.,CASSGLGAYEQYF,TGTGCCAGCAGTGGACTAGGTGCCTACGAGCAGTACTTC
TRBJ1-4,TRBV4-1,.,TRBD1,CASRQGTNEKLFF,TGCGCCAGCAGACAGGGGACTAATGAAAAACTGTTTTTT
TRBJ1-5,TRBV6-1,.,.,CASSEGTPYQPQHF,TGTGCCAGCAGTGAAGGGACACCTTATCAGCCCCAGCATTTT
TRBJ2-1,TRBV2,.,TRBD2,CASTGGGPRSYNEQFF,TGTGCCAGCACCGGCGGGGGACCCCGCTCCTACAATGAGCAGTTCTTC
TRBJ1-1,TRBV6-1,.,.,CASVSVVEAFF,TGTGCCAGCGTTAGCGTCGTTGAAGCTTTCTTT
TRBJ1-6,TRBV28,.,.,CASTLGGAPRSPLHF,TGTGCCAGCACTTTAGGCGGGGCCCCTAGGTCACCCCTCCACTTT
TRBJ2-2,TRBV5-1,.,TRBD2,CASSESGNNGELFF,TGCGCCAGCAGCGAAAGCGGGAACAACGGGGAGCTGTTTTTT
TRBJ2-5,TRBV5-1,.,TRBD2,CASSLWTSQETQYF,TGCGCCAGCAGCTTATGGACTAGTCAAGAGACCCAGTACTTC
TRBJ2-3,TRBV30,.,.,CAWSSAGPTQYF,TGTGCCTGGAGTAGTGCAGGTCCTACGCAGTATTTT
TRBJ2-3,TRBV9,.,.,CASSVSGTDTQYF,TGTGCCAGCAGCGTAAGCGGCACAGATACGCAGTATTTT
TRBJ2-7,TRBV10-3,.,.,CAISERTASSYEQYF,TGTGCCATCAGTGAGCGGACAGCCAGCTCCTACGAGCAGTACTTC
TRBJ2-3,TRBV3-1/TRBV3-2,.,.,CASSALGRETDTQYF,TGTGCCAGCAGCGCCCTGGGACGGGAGACAGATACGCAGTATTTT
TRBJ2-2,TRBV6-1,once,TRBD1,CASSETGPAGELFF,TGTGCCAGCAGTGAGACAGGGCCTGCCGGGGAGCTGTTTTTT
TRBJ1-1,TRBV28,few,.,CASSFGQINTEAFF,TGTGCCAGCAGTTTCGGACAGATAAACACTGAAGCTTTCTTT
TRBJ1-2,TRBV12-3/TRBV12-4,few,.,CASSLQGIYGYTF,TGTGCCAGCAGTTTGCAGGGGATCTATGGCTACACCTTC
TRBJ2-1,TRBV30,.,.,CAWTRQGKQFF,TGTGCCTGGACCCGTCAGGGAAAGCAGTTCTTC
TRBJ2-3,TRBV28,few,.,CASSPFVGVADTQYF,TGTGCCAGCAGTCCCTTCGTGGGAGTGGCAGATACGCAGTATTTT
TRBJ2-2,TRBV10-3,.,.,CAISESGRSGTGELFF,TGTGCCATCAGTGAGTCGGGCAGGTCAGGCACCGGGGAGCTGTTTTTT
TRBJ2-3,TRBV20-1,once,.,CSASLSADTDTQYF,TGCAGTGCTAGTCTTAGCGCTGACACAGATACGCAGTATTTT
TRBJ1-5,TRBV30,.,TRBD1,CAWSVPGQGFGNQPQHF,TGTGCCTGGAGTGTACCGGGACAGGGGTTTGGCAATCAGCCCCAGCATTTT
TRBJ2-3,TRBV6-6,few,TRBD2,CASSYWGGSATDTQYF,TGTGCCAGCAGTTACTGGGGCGGGAGCGCCACAGATACGCAGTATTTT
TRBJ1-5,TRBV19,few,TRBD1,CASTKGQSNSNQPQHF,TGTGCCAGTACCAAGGGACAGTCTAATAGCAATCAGCCCCAGCATTTT
TRBJ2-7,TRBV27,.,TRBD2,CASSLLPLTSGSSYEQYF,TGTGCCAGCAGTTTACTCCCCCTGACTAGCGGGAGCTCCTACGAGCAGTACTTC
TRBJ2-7,TRBV4-1,.,.,CASSQEQGGARSEQYF,TGCGCCAGCAGCCAAGAGCAGGGGGGCGCGCGGTCCGAGCAGTACTTC
TRBJ2-7,TRBV4-1,.,.,CASSLRVGIYEQYF,TGCGCCAGCAGCCTCAGGGTAGGGATTTACGAGCAGTACTTC
TRBJ1-1,TRBV6-2/TRBV6-3,.,.,CASSARGQTIDTEAFF,TGTGCCAGCAGCGCCCGAGGACAGACCATAGACACTGAAGCTTTCTTT
TRBJ1-2,TRBV11-2,.,.,CASSPGTTYGYTF,TGTGCCAGCAGCCCTGGGACAACTTATGGCTACACCTTC
TRBJ2-7,TRBV12-3/TRBV12-4,.,.,CASSFGGIDEQYF,TGTGCCAGCAGTTTTGGCGGGATCGACGAGCAGTACTTC
TRBJ2-3,TRBV24-1,.,.,CATSGSISTDTQYF,TGTGCCACCAGTGGGAGTATAAGCACAGATACGCAGTATTTT
TRBJ2-1,TRBV2,.,TRBD1,CASSAQGQGAGPYNEQFF,TGTGCCAGCAGTGCTCAGGGACAGGGGGCCGGACCATACAATGAGCAGTTCTTC
TRBJ1-2,TRBV9,.,TRBD1,CASSLQTGAYGYTF,TGTGCCAGCAGCCTTCAGACAGGGGCCTATGGCTACACCTTC
TRBJ2-1,TRBV6-1,.,.,CASSDPPLGGINNNEQFF,TGTGCCAGCAGTGACCCCCCGTTAGGAGGCATAAACAACAATGAGCAGTTCTTC
TRBJ2-3,TRBV3-1/TRBV3-2,.,.,CASSQVRGLGLDTQYF,TGTGCCAGCAGCCAAGTTAGGGGGTTGGGGCTGGATACGCAGTATTTT
TRBJ2-1,TRBV4-2,.,TRBD2,CASSQDITSGRSSYNEQFF,TGTGCCAGCAGCCAAGATATCACTAGCGGGAGGAGCTCCTACAATGAGCAGTTCTTC
TRBJ1-1,TRBV7-9,.,TRBD1,CASRGTTGGAFF,TGTGCCAGCAGGGGAACCACAGGGGGTGCTTTCTTT